The TCR beta chain under discussion was sequenced for a study of blood T cell repertoires in COVID-19. Background on the study: Material from acute and convalescent COVID-19 was sourced from the United States, Italy and Spain. Nucleic acid was either cDNA or gDNA, and it came from T cells, B-cell-depleted T cells, or PBMCs.

Source study methods: Estimation of nucleated cell counts was performed using reference gene primer amplification. Libraries were prepared by immunoSEQ multiplex PCR; TCRdb keeps only in-frame clonotypes and omits some of them. That table supplies the V and J calls and clone size; D and trimming were determined from the DNA. The table lists about 260,000 clones, 75% to 90% of them singletons, with approximately 1.5% in the top ten. Germline lookup yields CDR1 MNHNY and CDR2 SVGAGI (reference sequence). The CDR3 has 15 residues. The V segment lost 6 bases and the J segment 3 bases; nucleotides outside the gene matches: 7.

The chain is built from TRBV6-6 and TRBJ2-3, with TRBD1 identical over 9 bases. The sample comprised peripheral blood. The sequence was collected from a middle-aged woman who had recovered from COVID-19. The CDR3 loop reads CASSPTGGGTDTQYF. DNA of the CDR3: TGTGCCAGCAGCCCGACAGGGGGTGGGACAGATACGCAGTATTTT.